This is a list of T cell receptor beta chains from one sample in a study of OX40 agonist ivuxolimab in advanced cancers. The data were produced by immunoSEQ multiplex PCR, yet TCRdb's version contains in-frame clones alone and is incomplete. This repertoire shows about 6,000 clones, around 81% found once; its top ten account for roughly 25%. This material consisted of CD4+ or CD8+ T cells sorted from blood, taken in a trial of the OX40 agonist ivuxolimab. These receptors all come from an adult with an advanced solid tumor such as melanoma, head and neck, liver or kidney cancer. Each CDR3 is given with its conserved first and last residue. Each record gives: J gene, CDR3 length, V gene, clone size, D gene, CDR3 DNA, CDR3 protein. D genes are given only for firm matches. The size of a clone is reported for some rows only, either as once, few or many, or as a class for expanded clones.

>TRBJ2-7|17|TRBV7-9|.|.
TGTGCCAGCACCACATTTCCGGGGCAGTTCAGCTCCTACGAGCAGTACTTC
CASTTFPGQFSSYEQYF
>TRBJ2-2|14|TRBV29-1|.|.
TGCAGCGTTGAACGGGGGCGGTATGGCGGGGAGCTGTTTTTT
CSVERGRYGGELFF
>TRBJ2-1|17|TRBV4-3|once|TRBD2
TGCGCCAGCAGCCAAGATGCGCGGGGGGCCGTTTACAATGAGCAGTTCTTC
CASSQDARGAVYNEQFF
>TRBJ2-3|16|TRBV5-4|.|TRBD2
TGTGCCAGCAGCTCACCTAGCGGGGGGAAGACAGATACGCAGTATTTT
CASSSPSGGKTDTQYF
>TRBJ2-3|15|TRBV29-1|.|TRBD1
TGCAGCGTTGAGAGTGGGACAGGGGGAACAGATACGCAGTATTTT
CSVESGTGGTDTQYF
>TRBJ1-2|14|TRBV27|.|TRBD1
TGTGCCAGCAGTTGGGACAGGGGGCTTAGTGGCTACACCTTC
CASSWDRGLSGYTF
>TRBJ2-7|15|TRBV9|once|TRBD2
TGTGCCAGCAGCGTAGCTACTAGCGGGAGCTACGAGCAGTACTTC
CASSVATSGSYEQYF
>TRBJ1-1|16|TRBV19|.|TRBD1
TGTGCCAGTAGCCCGGGACAGTCCTATTTGAACACTGAAGCTTTCTTT
CASSPGQSYLNTEAFF
>TRBJ2-6|13|TRBV11-2|.|.
TGTGCCAGCAGCTTAGGTGGCGGCGGAGTCCTGACTTTC
CASSLGGGGVLTF
>TRBJ1-2|13|TRBV6-5|.|.
TGTGCCAGCAGTTACTCGGAAACAGGTGGCTACACCTTC
CASSYSETGGYTF
>TRBJ2-2|12|TRBV5-1|.|.
TGCGCCACCGTAGGGGTTGCCGGGGAGCTGTTTTTT
CATVGVAGELFF
>TRBJ2-7|13|TRBV11-2|.|.
TGTGCCAGCAGCCCTTCGAGTTGGGGCGAGCAGTACTTC
CASSPSSWGEQYF
>TRBJ2-7|15|TRBV27|.|TRBD1
TGTGCCAGCAGTTTATCGGGACAGGGGGCTGTCGAGCAGTACTTC
CASSLSGQGAVEQYF
>TRBJ1-2|13|TRBV6-6|.|TRBD1
TGTGCCAGCAGTTCGACAGGGGACTATGGCTACACCTTC
CASSSTGDYGYTF
>TRBJ2-3|13|TRBV9|.|.
TGTGCCAGCAGCGTAGCCCACGTAGATACGCAGTATTTT
CASSVAHVDTQYF
>TRBJ2-5|13|TRBV2|.|TRBD1
TGTGCCAGCATGGGCACAGGGGAAGAGACCCAGTACTTC
CASMGTGEETQYF
>TRBJ2-3|14|TRBV27|.|.
TGTTCTTCAAGGGGGGTAGCCAGCACAGATACGCAGTATTTT
CSSRGVASTDTQYF
>TRBJ1-2|12|TRBV27|.|.
TGTGCCAGCAGCACGGTGGGGGGAGGCTACACCTTC
CASSTVGGGYTF
>TRBJ2-7|13|TRBV27|.|TRBD2
TGTGCCAGCAGTTTACGGGGGGCCTACGAGCAGTACTTC
CASSLRGAYEQYF
>TRBJ2-1|15|TRBV29-1|.|TRBD2
TGCAGCGTTGGGGGACTAGCGGGTTTATACAATGAGCAGTTCTTC
CSVGGLAGLYNEQFF
>TRBJ2-1|15|TRBV9|once|TRBD2
TGTGCCAGCAGCGGGCGGGGGGGATCCTACAATGAGCAGTTCTTC
CASSGRGGSYNEQFF
>TRBJ2-1|16|TRBV9|.|TRBD2
TGTGCCAGCAGCGTAGGCTCAGCGGGGGGTTACAATGAGCAGTTCTTC
CASSVGSAGGYNEQFF
>TRBJ1-1|14|TRBV7-9|.|.
TGTGCCAGCAGCTTTTTGATTGCAGGGGATGAAGCTTTCTTT
CASSFLIAGDEAFF